This T cell receptor (beta chain) emerged from a study of T-cell memory formation after mild COVID-19. TCRdb processed the 5' RACE reads anew with MiXCR; each CDR3 protein has one entry. In the table there are about 4,900 distinct CDR3 sequences, roughly a quarter of which are singletons. This clonotype is medium-sized within its sample. The V end lost 4 bases, the J end lost 7 bases, and 21 bases lay between the germline ends. The germline V gene has CDR1 SGHTA and CDR2 FQGNSA. The CDR3 loop spans 16 amino acids. This sequence originates from an adult who had mild COVID-19 (a few samples of this study predate the infection). Cell type and time point are not known. Sequences were obtained from PBMCs or a T cell subset sorted from them (not recorded which). This chain links TRBV7-2 with TRBJ2-3; D possibly uses TRBD1 or TRBD2 (7 bases each). As DNA, the CDR3 is TGTGCCAGCAGCTGGGGGAGGGGGCGCCCCAGGAATACGCAGTATTTT. As protein: CASSWGRGRPRNTQYF.